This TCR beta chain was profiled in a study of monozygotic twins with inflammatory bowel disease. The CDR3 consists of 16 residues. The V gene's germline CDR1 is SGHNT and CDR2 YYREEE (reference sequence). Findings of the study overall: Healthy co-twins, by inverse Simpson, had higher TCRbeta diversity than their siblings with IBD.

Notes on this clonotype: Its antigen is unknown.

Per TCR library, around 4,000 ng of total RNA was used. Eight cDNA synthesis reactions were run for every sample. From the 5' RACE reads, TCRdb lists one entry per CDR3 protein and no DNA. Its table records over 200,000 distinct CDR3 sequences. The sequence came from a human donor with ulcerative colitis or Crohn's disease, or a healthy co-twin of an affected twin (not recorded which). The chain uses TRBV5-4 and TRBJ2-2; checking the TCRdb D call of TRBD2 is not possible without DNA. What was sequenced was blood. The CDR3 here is CASSLGLASDTGELFF. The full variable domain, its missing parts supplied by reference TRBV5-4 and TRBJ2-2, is ETGVTQSPTHLIKTRGQQVTLRCSSQSGHNTVSWYQQALGQGPQFIFQYYREEENGRGNFPPRFSGLQFPNYSSELNVNALELDDSALYLCASSLGLASDTGELFFGEGSRLTVL.